The 4 T cell receptor beta chains reported below all come from one sample, sequenced in a study of CD8 T cells in ankylosing spondylitis. TCRdb itself ran the 5' RACE reads through MiXCR, one entry per CDR3 protein. The data hold 150,000 to 200,000 distinct CDR3 sequences, with around 17% observed a single time. Sequencing was done on a sample of blood, either unsorted or a sorted T cell fraction (not recorded which). These receptors were collected from a male donor with ankylosing spondylitis or in good health (not recorded which).

Many counts were recorded for this clonotype. J is TRBJ2-2 and V is TRBV20-1; no clear D. The CDR3 contains 14 residues. Trimming left V 2 bases short and J 1 base short, with 8 bases between. Germline V gene sequence: CDR1 DFQATT, CDR2 SNEGSKA (reference sequence). The CDR3 reads CSARFNRNTGELFF. In DNA form, the CDR3 reads TGCAGTGCTAGATTTAACCGGAACACCGGGGAGCTGTTTTTT.

A note on this clonotype: Possible read error: a much larger clone is one base away. The rearrangement uses TRBV10-3 and TRBJ1-1, with a weak D call TRBD1 (5 bases). The CDR3 is 14 residues long. Germline values: CDR1 ENHRY, CDR2 SYGVKD. The CDR3 is CPISSTAMNTEAFF. Here the CDR3 DNA reads TGTCCCATCAGTTCGACAGCCATGAACACTGAAGCTTTCTTT.

This chain links TRBV12-3 or TRBV12-4 with TRBJ1-2; TRBD1 matches at 10 bases. This CDR3 region has 14 residues. The V and J ends lost 6 bases and 7 bases, in that order; junction bases with no gene match: 8. The CDR3 loop is CASRPGQGGAGYTF. The CDR3 DNA sequence: TGTGCCAGCAGGCCAGGACAGGGGGGGGCTGGCTACACCTTC.

In this sample, this clonotype turned up many times. V and J are TRBV9 and TRBJ2-3; no firm D call. The CDR3 is 11 amino acids. The germline CDR1 and CDR2 sequences are SGDLS and YYNGEE. Trimming shortened V by 0 bases and J by 6 bases, and 2 bases separated the two germline ends. CDR3 sequence reads: CASSVGDTQYF. For the CDR3, the DNA is TGTGCCAGCAGCGTAGGGGATACGCAGTATTTT.